The clone carrying this T cell receptor beta chain was detected only a few times. The antigen remains unidentified. This specimen belongs to a study of cytomegalovirus exposure and HLA in healthy donors. Study-level background: In an earlier analysis, 90 million to 130 million unique TCR beta sequences were found from about 180 million T cells. The early release's HLA-typed donors yielded 65 million to 85 million unique TCRs. General study points: Among TCR beta chains, those listed as cytomegalovirus-associated numbered over 150. A later analysis found that most CMV-associated TCR beta chains appeared HLA-restricted.

PCR used 60 Vbeta primers and 13 Jbeta primers. Profiling relied on immunoSEQ multiplex PCR, and the TCRdb table lists in-frame clones only, not all of them. The sample holds almost 85,000 clones, around 78% seen once. From germline, CDR1 is MNHNY and CDR2 SVGAGI (reference sequence). Trimming at V came to 7 bases and at J to 6 bases, leaving 11 bases not matched to a gene. The length of the CDR3 is 15 residues. The receptor comes from a male donor in good health and CMV-seropositive. Sequencing input: PBMCs. This chain uses TRBV6-6 with TRBJ2-1, with 8 bases matching TRBD1. The CDR3 nucleotides are TGTGCCAGCACCTCAGGACAGGGCAAAGTCAATGAGCAGTTCTTC. As protein: CASTSGQGKVNEQFF.